The 18 T cell receptor beta chains below were found in one sample sequenced in a study of blood T cells in healthy people across ages (dated by TCRdb to about 2015). Library preparation used 5' RACE. Sequencing was performed on an Illumina HiSeq 2500. A second PCR of about 6 to 11 cycles was performed with a sample-barcoded 5' primer and a J-beta primer mix. TCRdb cleaned the public reads at Q25 with fastp, built clones with MiXCR and kept in-frame beta chains. CDR3 protein sequences are deduplicated, and each keeps its most common genes and DNA. This sample is represented by some 750,000 distinct CDR3 sequences; about 24% of them were singletons. Of the sample, around a fifth is held by the ten largest clones. The source material was blood. The receptors come from a man aged 65 to 85 in good health.

The chain uses TRBV5-1 and TRBJ2-3; D is uncertain. The CDR3 runs 18 residues. Per germline, CDR1 SGHRS and CDR2 YFSETQ. V was pared by 1 base and J by 1 base, with 19 bases between. Here the CDR3 reads CASSLPPPATLRTDTQYF. CDR3 nucleotides: TGCGCCAGCAGCTTGCCCCCGCCTGCCACCCTCCGCACAGATACGCAGTATTTT.

J is TRBJ2-1 and V is TRBV5-1, with TRBD1 as a possible D gene (5 bases). V was trimmed by 6 bases and J by 5 bases, leaving 12 bases between them. The germline gives CDR1 SGHRS, CDR2 YFSETQ. The CDR3 consists of 13 residues. The CDR3 sequence is CASTGWGNNEQFF. The CDR3 bases are TGCGCCAGCACGGGCTGGGGCAACAATGAGCAGTTCTTC.

This clonotype was seen only once. This chain connects TRBV20-1 to TRBJ2-7; 14 bases match TRBD2. There are 16 residues in the CDR3. V lost 1 base, J lost 4 bases, and 6 bases stayed unmatched. Per germline, CDR1 DFQATT and CDR2 SNEGSKA (reference sequence). CDR3 amino acids: CSARGLAGGLIYEQYV. CDR3 DNA: TGCAGTGCTAGAGGACTAGCGGGAGGGTTAATTTACGAGCAGTACGTC.

The chain is built from TRBV12-3 or TRBV12-4 and TRBJ2-3, with a weak D call TRBD1 (6 bases). Trimming left V 6 bases short and J 2 bases short, with 12 bases between. The CDR3 totals 14 residues. CDR3 protein: CASSWTAPTDTQYF. The CDR3 region has the DNA TGTGCCAGCAGCTGGACAGCACCCACAGATACGCAGTATTTT.

The chain links TRBV20-1 to TRBJ2-1, with 11 bases identical to TRBD2. Looked up from germline, CDR1 is DFQATT and CDR2 is SNEGSKA (reference sequence). V lost 5 bases, J lost 2 bases, and 5 bases stayed unmatched. The CDR3 is made up of 15 amino acids. The CDR3 region has the DNA TGCAGTGCTGAGCCGGGACTAGCGGCCTACAATGAGCAGTTCTTC. Translating gives CSAEPGLAAYNEQFF.

Worth noting for this clonotype: Germline is not matched at one junction end, which may reflect a read error. V is TRBV7-9 and J is TRBJ2-5; D is perhaps TRBD2 (6 bases). The CDR3 is 11 amino acids. The germline V gene encodes CDR1 SEHNR and CDR2 FQNEAQ (reference sequence). This CDR3 is CASSTGRGRHF. CDR3 sequence (DNA): TGTGCCAGCAGCACGGGCCGGGGGAGGCACTTC.

In this sample, this clonotype turned up a few times. The chain uses TRBV6-1 and TRBJ2-7; 11 positions agree with TRBD2. The DNA end is a closer match to TRBJ2-1, so the J assignment may be wrong. The CDR3 is 14 amino acids. Germline CDR1 reads MNHNS; CDR2 reads SASEGT. The CDR3: CASSVTSGKIEQFF. The CDR3 nucleotides read TGTGCCAGCAGTGTGACTAGCGGGAAGATTGAGCAGTTCTTC.

The sample holds a few counts of this clonotype. The rearrangement links TRBV25-1 to TRBJ1-2; the match to TRBD1 covers 10 bases. Germline V gene data show CDR1 as MGHDK and CDR2 as SYGVNS. CDR3 length: 19 amino acids. V was pared by 7 bases and J by 2 bases, with 19 bases of the junction left unmatched. In nucleotides, the CDR3 is TGTGCCAGCAATTTACAACCGGGACAGGGGCCGGGAAACAACTATGGCTACACCTTC. This gives the protein CASNLQPGQGPGNNYGYTF.

V gene TRBV27 combines with J gene TRBJ2-3, with D possibly being TRBD2 (6 bases). The CDR3 extends over 15 amino acids. V lost 2 bases to trimming and J lost 1 base, with 10 bases between them. Germline CDR1 is MNHEY and CDR2 is SMNVEV (reference sequence). The CDR3 DNA sequence: TGTGCCAGCAGTTTACTCTGGGGGGGCACAGATACGCAGTATTTT. Its translation is CASSLLWGGTDTQYF.

This chain links TRBV6-6 with TRBJ1-5; possible D gene TRBD1, 6 bases. Germline V gives CDR1 MNHNY, CDR2 SVGAGI (reference sequence). V dropped 6 bases and J dropped 2 bases, with 14 bases sitting between them. The CDR3 totals 15 residues. CDR3 in amino acids: CASSSAGVGNQPQHF. CDR3 bases: TGTGCCAGCAGCTCAGCAGGGGTGGGCAATCAGCCCCAGCATTTT.

CDR3 nucleotides: TGTGCCAGTAGCCCAGTGGCGGTGGATGAGCAGTTCTTC. It encodes CASSPVAVDEQFF. The chain carries TRBV19 and TRBJ2-1; D unclear. The CDR3 spans 13 residues. Germline V gene sequence: CDR1 LNHDA, CDR2 SQIVND (reference sequence). Trimming stripped 6 bases from V and 8 bases from J, with 14 bases between. Drawing the rest from reference TRBV19 and TRBJ2-1, the complete variable domain is DGGITQSPKYLFRKEGQNVTLSCEQNLNHDAMYWYRQDPGQGLRLIYYSQIVNDFQKGDIAEGYSVSREKKESFPLTVTSAQKNPTAFYLCASSPVAVDEQFFGPGTRLTVL.

About this clonotype: Germline is not matched at one junction end, which may reflect a read error. The V and J genes are TRBV20-1 and TRBJ1-2, with 7 bases aligning to TRBD1. CDR1 and CDR2 from the germline V gene are DFQATT and SNEGSKA (reference sequence). The CDR3 extends over 11 amino acids. The DNA for the CDR3 is TGCAGTGCTAGAGATTTTGGGACAGACTCGTTC. Protein product: CSARDFGTDSF.

The chain is built from TRBV12-3 or TRBV12-4 and TRBJ2-3; 8 nucleotides align to TRBD2. The CDR3 is 14 amino acids. Trimming at V came to 6 bases and at J to 3 bases, leaving 5 bases not matched to a gene. Here the CDR3 reads CASRPAGETDTQYF. CDR3 bases: TGTGCCAGCAGACCAGCGGGAGAGACAGATACGCAGTATTTT.

This clonotype was seen more than once but under ten times. This chain joins TRBV3-1 and TRBJ2-3; D may be TRBD2 (5 bases). Germline V gene data show CDR1 as LGHDT and CDR2 as YNNKEL (reference sequence). The CDR3 loop spans 15 amino acids. V was clipped by 4 bases and J by 2 bases, with 13 bases between them. CDR3 sequence: CASSPTAGNTDTQYF. Here the CDR3 DNA reads TGTGCCAGCAGCCCAACGGCGGGCAACACAGATACGCAGTATTTT.

This clonotype was seen more than once but under ten times. The gene calls are TRBV29-1 and TRBJ1-2, with 7 bases identical to TRBD1. Trimming took 7 bases from V and 8 from J; bases not matched to a gene: 7. The CDR3 is 11 amino acids. CDR1 SQVTM and CDR2 ANQGSEA come from the germline V gene. The CDR3 nucleotides are TGCAGCGGAGACAGGGTGGGGGGCTACACCTTC. Protein: CSGDRVGGYTF.

This clonotype was counted at least ten times. V usage is TRBV5-1 and J usage is TRBJ2-1, with TRBD2 identical over 9 bases. Germline V lookup: CDR1 SGHRS, CDR2 YFSETQ. After removal of 4 bases from V and 6 bases from J, the junction contained 5 bases not matched to a gene. The CDR3 extends over 14 amino acids. This CDR3 reads CASSAGGGTNEQFF. In DNA form, the CDR3 reads TGCGCCAGCAGCGCGGGGGGGGGTACCAATGAGCAGTTCTTC.

This clonotype was detected a few times. The gene calls are TRBV7-9 and TRBJ1-4; the D is unclear. Per germline, CDR1 SEHNR and CDR2 FQNEAQ (reference sequence). V shed 1 base and J shed 7 bases, with 13 bases lying between them. The CDR3 covers 15 residues. CDR3 sequence (DNA): TGTGCCAGCAGCTTAGGCAGATCTTTACGTGAAAAACTGTTTTTT. This codes for CASSLGRSLREKLFF. Based on the CDR3 plus reference TRBV7-9 and TRBJ1-4, the full variable domain is DTGVSQNPRHKITKRGQNVTFRCDPISEHNRLYWYRQTLGQGPEFLTYFQNEAQLEKSRLLSDRFSAERPKGSFSTLEIQRTEQGDSAMYLCASSLGRSLREKLFFGSGTQLSVL.

The chain uses TRBV12-3 or TRBV12-4 and TRBJ1-2; a weak D match, TRBD1 (6 bases). Trimming pared 11 bases from V and 4 bases from J, leaving 17 bases between. The CDR3 is 13 amino acids. The CDR3: CAGKARGPYGYTF. CDR3 DNA sequence: TGTGCCGGCAAAGCACGGGGGCCCTATGGCTACACCTTC.